This T cell receptor (beta chain) was captured in a study of T cells after yellow fever vaccination. Overall study context: Some fractions had low cell numbers, and these were prepared with SMART-Seq v4 Ultra Low Input. Overall study findings and caveats: By day 5 rather than day 15, the secondary response had peaked, though it was weaker. Most primary-vaccination clones reappeared after the booster (approximately 95% CD4, 88% CD8).

This clonotype came up a few times. The antigen remains undetermined. TCRdb reprocessed the 5' RACE reads with MiXCR, giving one entry per CDR3 protein. The table shows 400,000 to 450,000 distinct CDR3 sequences, with 15% to 20% occurring only once. The sequence was obtained from a man aged 18 to 35 who received the YFV17D yellow fever vaccine. The source material was PBMCs, sampled before the yellow fever booster vaccination.

The CDR3 coding sequence is TGCAGTGCTACTGACAGGGGATTTACTGGGGCCAACGTCCTGACTTTC. Translated: CSATDRGFTGANVLTF. This chain links TRBV20-1 with TRBJ2-6; 8 nucleotides align to TRBD1. CDR1 is DFQATT, CDR2 SNEGSKA, per germline (reference sequence). V was pared by 4 bases and J by 2 bases, with 7 bases of the junction left unmatched. This CDR3 is built from 16 residues.